This is a list of T cell receptor beta chains from one sample in a study of blood T cell repertoires in COVID-19. The assay was immunoSEQ multiplex PCR, and TCRdb's table has in-frame clones only and misses some. The sample holds fewer than 700,000 clones, about 88% seen once. The source material was peripheral blood. These receptors all stem from a woman aged 50 to 60 with COVID-19, enrolled during active disease. Each CDR3 is given with its conserved first and last residue. D genes are given only for firm matches. Rows may omit the clone size; those that give it use once, few, many or a size class.

TRBJ1-1,.,TRBD1,TRBV28,TGTGCCACCACATCGCCACAGGGGTTTGACACTGAAGCTTTCTTT,CATTSPQGFDTEAFF
TRBJ2-1,.,TRBD1,TRBV27,TGTGCCAGCAGTTTAGTCGGGACAGACTACAATGAGCAGTTCTTC,CASSLVGTDYNEQFF
TRBJ2-1,.,TRBD1,TRBV4-1,TGCGCCAGCAGCCACCCCCGGGGTGAGGGGGCCGACAATGAGCAGTTCTTC,CASSHPRGEGADNEQFF
TRBJ1-1,.,TRBD1,TRBV6-6,TGTGCCAGCAGTTCGGACAGGGGGAGCACTGAAGCTTTCTTT,CASSSDRGSTEAFF
TRBJ1-1,.,TRBD1,TRBV5-6,TGTGCCAGCAGCCTGACAGGGGGCACTGAAGCTTTCTTT,CASSLTGGTEAFF
TRBJ1-2,.,.,TRBV6-1,TGTGCCAGCAGTGTCCAGGGGACCGCTGCTAACTATGGCTACACCTTC,CASSVQGTAANYGYTF
TRBJ1-2,.,.,TRBV18,TGTGCCAGCTCAGAGGCCGAGGGCTACACCTTC,CASSEAEGYTF
TRBJ1-2,.,TRBD1,TRBV6-5,TGTGCCAGCAGTTATCAGGGGGCGGATGGCTACACCTTC,CASSYQGADGYTF
TRBJ1-2,.,.,TRBV27,TGTGCCAGCCGAACTGCGGGGTCCGGCTACACCTTC,CASRTAGSGYTF
TRBJ1-5,.,.,TRBV29-1,TGCAGCGTTGGGGGAGGCGATCAGCCCCAGCATTTT,CSVGGGDQPQHF
TRBJ1-2,.,.,TRBV28,TGTGCCAGCAGTCCGGGACTGGGGTATGGCTACACCTTC,CASSPGLGYGYTF
TRBJ2-7,.,.,TRBV5-4,TGTGCCAGCAGCTCCCGGGACACTTTCTCCTACGAGCAGTACTTC,CASSSRDTFSYEQYF
TRBJ2-7,.,.,TRBV1,TGCACCAGCAGCCAAGGGTTGAAGTTAGCGGGGGGCCGCACCCACTTCTACGAGCAGTACTTC,CTSSQGLKLAGGRTHFYEQYF
TRBJ2-5,.,.,TRBV30,TGTGCCTGGACCGAGACCCCCCTACTAGATAAAGAGACCCAGTACTTC,CAWTETPLLDKETQYF
TRBJ2-7,.,.,TRBV2,TGTGCCAGCAGTCCTGGGACACCGAGCGGCGAGCAGTACTTC,CASSPGTPSGEQYF
TRBJ1-1,.,.,TRBV30,TGTGCCTGGAGCGATTCGGACAGCGAAGCTTTCTTT,CAWSDSDSEAFF
TRBJ2-7,.,.,TRBV3-1/TRBV3-2,TGTGCCAGCAGCCGGTTGGGGGGAGACGAGCAGTACTTC,CASSRLGGDEQYF
TRBJ2-7,.,TRBD1,TRBV30,TGTGCCTGGGGTCGGGGCCCGGGACAGGGTGACTACGAGCAGTACTTC,CAWGRGPGQGDYEQYF
TRBJ2-7,.,TRBD2,TRBV7-2,TGTGCCAGCAGCTCTAGCGGGGGCTCCTACGAGCAGTACTTC,CASSSSGGSYEQYF
TRBJ1-5,.,.,TRBV7-5,TGTGCCAGCAGCTCCGTATTTAGGCCCCAGCATTTT,CASSSVFRPQHF
TRBJ2-2,.,TRBD1,TRBV9,TGTGCCAGCAGCACGACAGGGCTGGACACCGGGGAGCTGTTTTTT,CASSTTGLDTGELFF
TRBJ1-1,.,TRBD1,TRBV27,TGTGCCAGCAGTTTATCCGGGACAGTTGCACACACTGAAGCTTTCTTT,CASSLSGTVAHTEAFF
TRBJ2-7,.,TRBD1,TRBV7-2,TGTGCCAGCAGCTCGGAACCGGGACAGGGGGTCCCCTACGAGCAGTACTTC,CASSSEPGQGVPYEQYF
TRBJ1-1,once,.,TRBV3-1/TRBV3-2,TGTGCCAGCAGCCAAGATCCGGGGGGCGACGGTCCTGAAGCTTTCTTT,CASSQDPGGDGPEAFF
TRBJ1-5,.,.,TRBV28,TGTGCCAGCCGGAGGTTCCGAAGTCAGCCCCAGCATTTT,CASRRFRSQPQHF
TRBJ1-3,.,TRBD1,TRBV6-6,TGTGCCAGCAGTCGACAGGGGGCTAGATCCTCTGGAAACACCATATATTTT,CASSRQGARSSGNTIYF
TRBJ2-7,.,.,TRBV27,TGTGCCAGCAGCCTACGAGGCTACGAGCAGTACTTC,CASSLRGYEQYF
TRBJ2-3,.,.,TRBV11-3,TGTGCCAGCAGCGACAGTTTTACGCAGTATTTT,CASSDSFTQYF
TRBJ1-2,.,TRBD1,TRBV5-1,TGCGCCAGCAGGCCTGACAGGGGGTATGGCTACACCTTC,CASRPDRGYGYTF